This T cell receptor beta chain was recovered during a study of radiation and T cells in renal cell carcinoma. Study-level findings and limits: Tumor samples were small regions of around 0.94 g. Dominant CDR3 motifs were more common in irradiated tumors than controls.

The CDR3 covers 13 residues. The V gene lost 2 bases and the J gene lost 8 bases, with 10 bases spanning the gap. Germline lookup yields CDR1 SGHVS and CDR2 FNYEAQ. The treatment here: treatment-naive control, cytoreductive nephrectomy. Control samples are tumors resected by cytoreductive nephrectomy without prior radiation. Control tumors came from a few females and around eleven males, aged roughly 35 to 85. The method was immunoSEQ multiplex PCR; TCRdb's version includes in-frame clones alone and lacks a portion of them. The sample holds around 18,000 clones; about 50% are singletons and the top ten take approximately 10%. Turning to this clone: Its antigen remains unknown.

The chain recombines TRBV7-6 with TRBJ2-1, with D unclear. The TCR was taken from a man aged 35 to 55 with renal cell carcinoma. The input for sequencing was tumor tissue, taken from a patient whose treatment was nephrectomy without radiotherapy. The CDR3 region is CASSLPPMDEQFF. The CDR3 coding sequence is TGTGCCAGCAGCTTACCGCCGATGGATGAGCAGTTCTTC.